A selection of T cell receptor beta chains follows, all from one sample in a study of T cell repertoires in cytomegalovirus infection. TCRdb re-called the reads through MiXCR, storing one row per CDR3 protein. The sample yields tens of thousands of distinct CDR3 sequences, around 23% seen once. The antigens of these receptors remain unknown. Sequencing was performed on CD8+ T cells from cultured PBMCs, taken from culture after CMV antigen stimulation. These receptors were collected from a human donor in good health (CMV status not recorded). Some clones in this sample may be carry-over from other donors' samples. Both conserved end residues are part of each CDR3. Fields, in order: J gene, D gene, clone size, V gene, CDR3 protein, CDR3 DNA. D genes are given only for firm matches. Where a row states a size, it is once, few, many or the class of an expanded clone; other rows omit it.

TRBJ2-7	-	few	TRBV7-9	CASTTPSVAKDEQYF	TGTGCCAGCACCACCCCTAGTGTAGCAAAGGACGAGCAGTACTTC
TRBJ1-4	-	few	TRBV2	CASSEETAVEKLFF	TGTGCCAGCAGTGAAGAGACAGCGGTAGAAAAACTGTTTTTT
TRBJ2-7	-	-	TRBV28	CASTLGGNEQYF	TGTGCCAGCACCCTCGGGGGAAACGAGCAGTACTTC
TRBJ2-7	TRBD1	few	TRBV7-6	CASSPTGDSSSYEQYF	TGTGCCAGCAGTCCGACAGGGGATTCTAGCTCCTACGAGCAGTACTTC
TRBJ2-1	-	-	TRBV7-6	CASSPLGGLKGEQFF	TGTGCCAGCAGCCCCCTGGGGGGCCTAAAGGGGGAGCAGTTCTTC
TRBJ2-3	-	few	TRBV9	CASSPYWGGGPTDTQYF	TGTGCCAGCAGCCCCTATTGGGGAGGGGGACCCACAGATACGCAGTATTTT
TRBJ1-1	-	few	TRBV7-8	CASSGSGGASTEAFF	TGTGCCAGCAGCGGTAGTGGGGGGGCAAGCACTGAAGCTTTCTTT
TRBJ1-1	-	few	TRBV7-2	CASSLPQVRTEAFF	TGTGCCAGCAGCTTACCACAGGTACGGACTGAAGCTTTCTTT
TRBJ1-1	-	-	TRBV12-3/TRBV12-4	CASSSTELDTEAFF	TGTGCCAGCAGTTCCACTGAGTTGGACACTGAAGCTTTCTTT
TRBJ2-2	TRBD2	-	TRBV10-3	CAISSDSGGGELFF	TGTGCCATCAGCAGCGATAGCGGGGGCGGGGAGCTGTTTTTT
TRBJ2-2	-	-	TRBV6-6	CASTEGGLGELFF	TGTGCCAGCACCGAGGGAGGACTTGGGGAGCTGTTTTTT
TRBJ1-2	TRBD1	many	TRBV12-3/TRBV12-4	CASTQRDRGYGYTF	TGTGCCAGCACCCAACGGGACAGGGGCTATGGCTACACCTTC
TRBJ2-7	-	-	TRBV7-2	CASSLQYEQYF	TGTGCCAGCAGCTTACAGTACGAGCAGTACTTC
TRBJ2-1	TRBD2	-	TRBV9	CASSVAGRGGRNEQFF	TGTGCCAGCAGCGTAGCTGGGCGGGGGGGCCGGAATGAGCAGTTCTTC
TRBJ1-1	TRBD1	-	TRBV7-6	CASSWDRDTEAFF	TGTGCCAGCAGCTGGGACAGGGACACTGAAGCTTTCTTT
TRBJ2-7	-	-	TRBV20-1	CSATLGRLEQYF	TGCAGTGCTACCCTGGGACGTTTAGAGCAGTACTTC
TRBJ2-1	-	-	TRBV12-3/TRBV12-4	CASSPTRGGTNEQFF	TGTGCCAGCAGCCCGACCAGGGGAGGGACCAATGAGCAGTTCTTC
TRBJ2-1	-	-	TRBV7-9	CASSQDSNNEQFF	TGTGCCAGCAGCCAAGACAGTAACAATGAGCAGTTCTTC
TRBJ2-6	-	few	TRBV6-2/TRBV6-3	CASSRPGVRRANVLTF	TGTGCCAGCAGTCGCCCCGGGGTTAGGAGGGCCAACGTCCTGACTTTC
TRBJ1-1	-	few	TRBV7-2	CASSPRAAGMNTEAFF	TGTGCCAGCAGCCCGAGGGCGGCGGGGATGAACACTGAAGCTTTCTTT
TRBJ2-3	TRBD2	-	TRBV2	CASFRLAGPRGF	TGTGCCAGCTTTCGACTAGCTGGACCCCGGGGTTTT
TRBJ2-1	TRBD2	many	TRBV7-9	CASSPSGIDNEQFF	TGTGCCAGCAGCCCTAGCGGGATTGACAATGAGCAGTTCTTC
TRBJ2-2	TRBD2	-	TRBV7-8	CASSSPKAGGNTGELFF	TGTGCCAGCAGCTCTCCCAAGGCGGGAGGGAACACCGGGGAGCTGTTTTTT
TRBJ2-5	-	-	TRBV7-2	CASSLGATKETQYF	TGTGCCAGCAGCTTAGGGGCCACCAAAGAGACCCAGTACTTC
TRBJ1-5	TRBD1	-	TRBV25-1	CASSERQGGNQPQHF	TGTGCCAGCAGTGAAAGACAGGGGGGTAATCAGCCCCAGCATTTT
TRBJ2-1	-	-	TRBV9	CASSSQRALYNEQFF	TGTGCCAGCAGCTCACAGCGGGCCCTCTACAATGAGCAGTTCTTC
TRBJ2-3	TRBD2	many	TRBV7-6	CASSRSGSLGDTQYF	TGTGCCAGCAGCCGGAGCGGGAGTTTGGGAGATACGCAGTATTTT
TRBJ1-2	TRBD1	-	TRBV27	CASSSTGYPNYGYTF	TGTGCCAGCAGTTCGACAGGGTATCCCAACTATGGCTACACCTTC
TRBJ2-3	-	-	TRBV6-4	CASSDSHEGRGGTQYF	TGTGCCAGCAGTGACTCTCACGAGGGGCGGGGAGGTACGCAGTATTTT
TRBJ2-7	TRBD2	once	TRBV15	CATSMGPRETSYEQYF	TGTGCCACCAGCATGGGCCCGCGGGAGACTTCCTACGAGCAGTACTTC
TRBJ2-4	TRBD1	few	TRBV7-9	CASSPPTGVAKNIQYF	TGTGCCAGCAGCCCACCTACAGGGGTAGCCAAAAACATTCAGTACTTC
TRBJ2-7	TRBD2	-	TRBV20-1	CSASSTGGPMWEQYF	TGCAGTGCTAGTTCTACGGGGGGGCCGATGTGGGAGCAGTACTTC
TRBJ1-6	-	few	TRBV7-3	CASSALGNRNSPLHF	TGTGCCAGCAGCGCCCTAGGAAACCGGAATTCACCCCTCCACTTT
TRBJ1-1	-	-	TRBV12-3/TRBV12-4	CASSWTLEDTEAFF	TGTGCCAGCAGTTGGACTCTAGAGGACACTGAAGCTTTCTTT
TRBJ1-5	TRBD1	few	TRBV12-3/TRBV12-4	CASSYPGTGGNQPQHF	TGTGCCAGCAGTTATCCCGGGACAGGGGGAAATCAGCCCCAGCATTTT
TRBJ1-1	-	-	TRBV6-2/TRBV6-3	CDSSYGTEYTEAFF	TGTGACAGCAGTTACGGGACGGAATACACTGAAGCTTTCTTT
TRBJ1-1	-	few	TRBV5-4	CASSLRGLGSEAFF	TGTGCCAGCAGCCTTCGGGGTTTGGGCAGCGAAGCTTTCTTT
TRBJ2-5	TRBD1	few	TRBV7-3	CASSPTGGGGETQYF	TGTGCCAGCAGCCCCACAGGGGGCGGGGGAGAGACCCAGTACTTC
TRBJ2-7	TRBD2	few	TRBV27	CASRLGLATEQYF	TGTGCCAGCAGACTAGGACTAGCTACCGAGCAGTACTTC
TRBJ2-3	-	-	TRBV29-1	CSVESGSTDTQYF	TGCAGCGTTGAAAGCGGGAGCACAGATACGCAGTATTTT
TRBJ2-7	-	-	TRBV7-6	CASSTDFHEQYF	TGTGCCAGCAGCACGGACTTCCACGAGCAGTACTTC
TRBJ2-6	-	-	TRBV4-3	CASSQERSGANVLTF	TGCGCCAGCAGCCAAGAAAGGTCTGGGGCCAACGTCCTGACTTTC
TRBJ1-1	-	-	TRBV9	CASSVGHPNTEAFF	TGTGCCAGCAGCGTAGGACACCCGAACACTGAAGCTTTCTTT
TRBJ2-1	-	few	TRBV7-2	CASSRSKGRNNEQFF	TGTGCCAGCAGCCGCTCAAAGGGGCGGAACAATGAGCAGTTCTTC
TRBJ1-1	TRBD1	few	TRBV7-9	CASSLGQGSYTEAFF	TGTGCCAGCAGCTTAGGACAGGGGAGTTACACTGAAGCTTTCTTT
TRBJ2-1	-	-	TRBV4-3	CASSQDRAPPADEQFF	TGCGCCAGCAGCCAAGATAGGGCACCTCCGGCGGATGAGCAGTTCTTC